This T cell receptor (beta chain) was found in a study of CD8+CD57+ T cells in acquired aplastic anemia. Across the whole study: Average DNA yield from sorted CD4+ and CD8+ cells was 3.2 ug.

Patients included in sequencing had previously demonstrated CD8+CD57+ cell expansion by flow cytometry. There are 14 residues in the CDR3. Germline V CDR1 and CDR2: SGDLS, YYNGEE. Trimming cost V 0 bases and J 8 bases; bases outside gene matches: 6. CDR3 and TCR beta VDJ profiling relied on a genomic DNA template. MiXCR, applied by TCRdb to the reads, yields one record per CDR3 protein. The sample contains some 200,000 distinct CDR3 sequences, 55% to 65% of which appear only once. The chain links TRBV9 to TRBJ2-3, with 7 positions matching TRBD2. The sequence was collected from a human donor with aplastic anemia. The sequenced sample was sorted CD4+, CD8+, or CD8+CD57+ T cells (not recorded which) from PBMCs. The CDR3 region is CASSVGGSLGTQYF. Written as DNA, the CDR3 is TGTGCCAGCAGCGTAGGCGGGAGTCTGGGTACGCAGTATTTT.